This T cell receptor beta chain was found in a study of T cell responses to AZD1222 COVID-19 vaccine. TCRdb's copy holds only in-frame clones and misses some; the assay was immunoSEQ multiplex PCR. The table records 120,000 or so clones, roughly 82% of them present only once. It was second doses at about 4 or about 12 weeks that were pooled. The V end lost 7 bases, the J end lost 0 bases, and 10 bases lay between the germline ends. This CDR3 has 14 amino acids. The V gene's germline CDR1 is ENHRY and CDR2 SYGVKD. Of note for this clone: Its antigen is unidentified.

Overall study findings and caveats: Within unmutated variant regions lay the reported targets of nearly half of spike-specific TCRs. With two AZD1222 doses given, Spike-specific TCR breadth and depth both rose. Clonal diversity may have been underestimated, and the donors were mostly white British, with more females than males.

Sample: peripheral blood, taken 28 days after the second AZD1222 dose. The chain couples TRBV10-3 to TRBJ2-4, with D maybe TRBD2 (5 bases). The TCR sequence derives from an adult who received the AZD1222 COVID-19 vaccine. CDR3: CAITQDLAKNIQYF. The CDR3 DNA follows: TGTGCCATCACCCAGGACTTAGCCAAAAACATTCAGTACTTC.